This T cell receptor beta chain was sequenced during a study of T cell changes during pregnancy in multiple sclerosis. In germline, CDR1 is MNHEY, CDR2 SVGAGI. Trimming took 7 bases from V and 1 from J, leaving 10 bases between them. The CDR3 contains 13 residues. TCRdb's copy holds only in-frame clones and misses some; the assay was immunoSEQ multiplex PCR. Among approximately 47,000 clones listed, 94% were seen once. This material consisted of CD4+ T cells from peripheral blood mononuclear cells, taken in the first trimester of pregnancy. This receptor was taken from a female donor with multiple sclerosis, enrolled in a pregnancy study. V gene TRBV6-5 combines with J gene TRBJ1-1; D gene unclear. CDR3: CASTKHPNTEAFF. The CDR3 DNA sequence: TGTGCCAGCACAAAGCACCCGAACACTGAAGCTTTCTTT.